This TCR beta chain was identified during a study of blood T cell repertoires in COVID-19. This table comes from immunoSEQ multiplex PCR, and its TCRdb copy is limited to in-frame clones, with some not included. The table has over 300,000 clones, approximately 90% seen once. The CDR3 runs to 13 residues. V lost 5 bases and J lost 5; bases outside the gene matches: 5. Germline loops: CDR1 WNHNN, CDR2 SYGVQD (reference sequence). Sequenced input: PBMCs or T cells enriched from blood (not recorded which). This receptor was taken from a woman aged 25 to 45 with acute COVID-19. The V and J genes are TRBV10-1 and TRBJ1-1; 7 bases match TRBD1. The CDR3 loop is CASSLDRRTEAFF. CDR3 DNA: TGCGCCAGCAGTCTGGACAGGCGTACTGAAGCTTTCTTT.